One sample yielded the 10 T cell receptor beta chains listed below, sequenced in a study of T cell responses to AZD1222 COVID-19 vaccine. Here immunoSEQ multiplex PCR was the method, and the copy in TCRdb shows in-frame clones only, minus some. The sample contains around 150,000 clones, roughly 92% of which appear only once. The material was peripheral blood, obtained on day 0 of AZD1222 vaccination. The receptors come from an adult in good health.

This sequence joins TRBV28 and TRBJ2-4, with D possibly TRBD2 on 6 matching bases. CDR1 and CDR2 from the germline V gene are MDHEN and SYDVKM. CDR3 size: 15 residues. The V end was cut by 4 bases, the J end by 1 base, with 11 bases between. CDR3 DNA sequence: TGTGCCAGCAGTTCGGCGGGGCTCGCCAAAAACATTCAGTACTTC. Translation gives CASSSAGLAKNIQYF.

This sequence joins TRBV9 and TRBJ2-1; D remains ambiguous. Germline CDR1 is SGDLS and CDR2 is YYNGEE. The CDR3 has 14 residues. V lost 0 bases, J lost 5 bases, and 9 bases lay in between. The CDR3 is CASSVVNRNNEQFF. The CDR3 DNA sequence: TGTGCCAGCAGCGTAGTAAACCGGAACAATGAGCAGTTCTTC.

J is TRBJ1-6 and V is TRBV9; D possibly corresponds to TRBD1 (5 bases). The V gene's germline CDR1 is SGDLS and CDR2 YYNGEE. V was pared by 3 bases and J by 7 bases, with 11 bases between. The CDR3 contains 14 residues. The CDR3 sequence is CASSGGTANSPLHF. CDR3 bases: TGTGCCAGCAGCGGCGGGACGGCGAATTCACCCCTCCACTTT.

The genes are TRBV28 and TRBJ2-5, with D uncertain. Germline assignment: CDR1 MDHEN and CDR2 SYDVKM. This CDR3 has 12 residues. V gave up 7 bases and J gave up 5 bases, with 11 bases separating them. CDR3 sequence: CASNGVGETQYF. Here the CDR3 DNA reads TGTGCCAGCAACGGAGTGGGGGAGACCCAGTACTTC.

The rearrangement uses TRBV2 and TRBJ2-1; perhaps TRBD2 as D (6 bases). The V gene lost 8 bases and the J gene lost 4 bases, with 6 bases spanning the gap. Germline lookup yields CDR1 SNHLY and CDR2 FYNNEI. The CDR3 loop spans 11 amino acids. The CDR3 DNA follows: TGTGCCAGCGGGGGGTACAATGAGCAGTTCTTC. Amino acid sequence: CASGGYNEQFF.

V gene TRBV11-3 combines with J gene TRBJ2-1, with 8 bases matching TRBD1. Germline V lookup: CDR1 SGHNT, CDR2 YENEEA. V gave up 1 base and J gave up 8 bases; unmatched junction bases: 1. The CDR3 is 13 amino acids. The CDR3 sequence is CASSLGQGYEQFF. The CDR3 DNA reads TGTGCCAGCAGCTTAGGACAGGGGTATGAGCAGTTCTTC.

The chain combines TRBV19 with TRBJ2-2; TRBD2 is a possible D gene (6 bases). Trimming left V 7 bases short and J 1 base short, with 7 bases between. Germline V gene lookup returns CDR1 LNHDA and CDR2 SQIVND (reference sequence). The CDR3 extends over 13 amino acids. CDR3 sequence: CASMGGNTGELFF. In DNA form, the CDR3 reads TGTGCCAGTATGGGGGGGAACACCGGGGAGCTGTTTTTT.

This rearrangement joins TRBV18 to TRBJ1-1; TRBD1 matches 9 bases. Germline CDR1 is KGHSH and CDR2 is LQKENI. V was pared by 2 bases and J by 1 base, with 8 bases of the junction left unmatched. This CDR3 has 17 residues. DNA for the CDR3: TGTGCCAGCTCACCATATTTGACAGGGGGGAAGAACACTGAAGCTTTCTTT. As protein: CASSPYLTGGKNTEAFF. Using reference TRBV18 and TRBJ1-1 for the parts outside the CDR3, the full variable domain is NAGVMQNPRHLVRRRGQEARLRCSPMKGHSHVYWYRQLPEEGLKFMVYLQKENIIDESGMPKERFSAEFPKEGPSILRIQQVVRGDSAAYFCASSPYLTGGKNTEAFFGQGTRLTVV.

The chain is built from TRBV29-1 and TRBJ2-2; D gene unclear. Germline V CDR1 and CDR2: SQVTM, ANQGSEA. V lost 5 bases and J 2 bases, leaving 12 bases between the germline ends. The CDR3 has 14 residues. CDR3 sequence (DNA): TGCAGCGTTCTAAGGCAGACCAACACCGGGGAGCTGTTTTTT. Protein: CSVLRQTNTGELFF.

The chain joins TRBV28 to TRBJ1-4, with D maybe TRBD1 (5 bases). Germline V lookup: CDR1 MDHEN, CDR2 SYDVKM. Trimming pared 3 bases from V and 5 bases from J, leaving 13 bases between. The CDR3 is 15 amino acids. The DNA of the CDR3 is TGTGCCAGCAGTTTTGAAGCAGGGCTGAATGAAAAACTGTTTTTT. Its translation is CASSFEAGLNEKLFF.